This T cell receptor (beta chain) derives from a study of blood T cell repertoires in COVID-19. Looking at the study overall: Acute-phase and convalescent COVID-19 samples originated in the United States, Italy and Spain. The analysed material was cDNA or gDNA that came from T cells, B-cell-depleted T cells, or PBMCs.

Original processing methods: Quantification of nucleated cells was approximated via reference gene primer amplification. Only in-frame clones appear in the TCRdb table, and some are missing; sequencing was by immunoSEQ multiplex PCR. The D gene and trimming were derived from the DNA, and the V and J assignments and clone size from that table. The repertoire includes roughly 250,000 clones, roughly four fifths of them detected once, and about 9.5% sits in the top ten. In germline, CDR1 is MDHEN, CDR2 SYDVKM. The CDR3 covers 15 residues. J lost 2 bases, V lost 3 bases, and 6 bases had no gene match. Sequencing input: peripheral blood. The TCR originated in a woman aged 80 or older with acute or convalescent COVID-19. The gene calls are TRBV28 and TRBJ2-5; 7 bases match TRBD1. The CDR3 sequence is CASSLGQPIQETQYF. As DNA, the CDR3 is TGTGCCAGCAGTTTGGGACAGCCTATACAAGAGACCCAGTACTTC.